This T cell receptor (beta chain) was profiled in a study of blood T cell repertoires in COVID-19. This clone was counted a few times. There are 15 residues in the CDR3. Germline values: CDR1 SSHAT, CDR2 FNYEAQ (reference sequence). The V and J ends lost 5 bases and 0 bases respectively, with 11 bases between them. The authors' processing: Scientists estimated how many nucleated cells there were by amplifying reference gene primers. Libraries were prepared by immunoSEQ multiplex PCR; TCRdb keeps only in-frame clonotypes and omits some of them. V and J calls plus clone size are reproduced from that table; the DNA served to infer D and trimming. The sample has 150,000 to 200,000 clones; over 65% are singletons.

The rearrangement joins TRBV7-7 to TRBJ1-5; possibly TRBD1 for D (5 bases). Sequenced sample: peripheral blood. This TCR came from a man between 60 and 75 years old with acute or convalescent COVID-19. The chain's CDR3 is CASSTRQNSNQPQHF. CDR3 in DNA: TGTGCCAGCAGCACTCGACAGAATAGCAATCAGCCCCAGCATTTT.